The sequence of this T cell receptor beta chain was determined in a study of CD8 T cells in Susac syndrome. Random hexamers were used to reverse transcribe an amount of roughly 0.5 to 1 ug RNA. TCRdb reprocessed the immunoSEQ multiplex PCR reads via MiXCR and lists one record per CDR3 protein. The sample has about 180,000 distinct CDR3 sequences, over 85% seen once; the top ten hold approximately 0.09%. This CDR3 contains 13 residues. Trimming cost V 5 bases and J 4 bases, with 8 bases left between them. Germline-derived CDR1 and CDR2 are SEHNR and FQNEAQ (reference sequence). Included as multiple sclerosis controls were treatment-naive patients who had stable or active relapsing-remitting disease. Negative isolation was used for CD8+ and CD4+ T cells and FACS enrichment for TEMRA cells.

The V and J genes are TRBV7-9 and TRBJ2-2; TRBD2 is a possible D gene (5 bases). Sequenced input: CD4+ T cells from PBMCs. The clonotype originates from a human donor with multiple sclerosis. The CDR3 spells CASSDYSTGELFF. The CDR3 DNA sequence: TGTGCCAGCAGCGACTACTCCACCGGGGAGCTGTTTTTT.